The TCR beta chain described here comes from a study of T-cell memory formation after mild COVID-19. Background on the study: Clusters were largely donor specific.

On this clonotype itself: Its antigen remains unidentified.

TCRdb recomputed calls from the 5' RACE reads with MiXCR, one row per CDR3 protein. The data show 68,000 or so distinct CDR3 sequences, over 15% seen once. Germline CDR1 reads SEHNR; CDR2 reads FQNEAQ (reference sequence). This CDR3 contains 14 residues. V gave up 5 bases and J gave up 0 bases, with 11 bases separating them. The study's findings and limits: Among clones contracting day 15 to 85, CD4/CD8 was balanced, whereas later expanders leaned CD4+. CD4+ contracting clones lay mainly in CM and EM, CD8+ ones in EMRA.

The TCR comes from an adult woman who had mild COVID-19 (a few samples of this study predate the infection). Cell type and time point are not known. Source material: PBMCs or a T cell subset sorted from them (not recorded which). This rearrangement joins TRBV7-9 to TRBJ2-7, with a tentative D call TRBD1 (6 bases). CDR3 nucleotide sequence: TGTGCCAGCAGCCCTCCAGGGGCCTCCTACGAGCAGTACTTC. It specifies CASSPPGASYEQYF.